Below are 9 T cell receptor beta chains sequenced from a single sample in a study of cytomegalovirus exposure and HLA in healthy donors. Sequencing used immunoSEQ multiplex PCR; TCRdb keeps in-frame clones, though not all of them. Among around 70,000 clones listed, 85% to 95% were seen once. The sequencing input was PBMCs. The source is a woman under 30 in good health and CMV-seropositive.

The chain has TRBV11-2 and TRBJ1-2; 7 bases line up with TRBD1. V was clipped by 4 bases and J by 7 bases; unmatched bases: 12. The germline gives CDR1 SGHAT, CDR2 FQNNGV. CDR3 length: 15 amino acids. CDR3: CASSSLGAGGAGYTF. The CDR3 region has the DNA TGTGCCAGCAGCTCGCTAGGGGCAGGGGGTGCTGGCTACACCTTC.

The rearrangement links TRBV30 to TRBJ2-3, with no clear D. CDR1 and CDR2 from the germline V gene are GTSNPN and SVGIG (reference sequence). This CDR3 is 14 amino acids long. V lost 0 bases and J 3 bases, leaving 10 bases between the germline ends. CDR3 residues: CAWSVSTGTDTQYF. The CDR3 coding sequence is TGTGCCTGGAGTGTATCCACTGGTACAGATACGCAGTATTTT.

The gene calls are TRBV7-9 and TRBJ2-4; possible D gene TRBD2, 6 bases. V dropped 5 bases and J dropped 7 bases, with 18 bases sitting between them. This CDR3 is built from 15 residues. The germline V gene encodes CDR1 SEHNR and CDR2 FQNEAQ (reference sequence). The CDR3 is CASSPNAGRWNIQYF. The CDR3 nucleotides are TGTGCCAGCAGCCCAAACGCGGGGAGGTGGAACATTCAGTACTTC.

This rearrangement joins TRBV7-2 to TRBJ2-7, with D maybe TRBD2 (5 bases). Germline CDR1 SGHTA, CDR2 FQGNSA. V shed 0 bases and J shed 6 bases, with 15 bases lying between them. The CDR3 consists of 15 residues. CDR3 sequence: CASSLAVTSRGEQYF. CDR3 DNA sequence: TGTGCCAGCAGCTTAGCGGTTACATCCCGGGGCGAGCAGTACTTC. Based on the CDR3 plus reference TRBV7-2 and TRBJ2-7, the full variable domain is GAGVSQSPSNKVTEKGKDVELRCDPISGHTALYWYRQSLGQGLEFLIYFQGNSAPDKSGLPSDRFSAERTGGSVSTLTIQRTQQEDSAVYLCASSLAVTSRGEQYFGPGTRLTVT.

CDR3 residues: CASSQGQAVYEQYF. CDR3 bases: TGCGCCAGCAGCCAAGGACAGGCTGTCTACGAGCAGTACTTC. The chain has TRBV4-1 and TRBJ2-7; the D gene is possibly TRBD1 (6 bases). V lost 1 base and J 3 bases, leaving 10 bases between the germline ends. In germline, CDR1 is MGHRA, CDR2 YSYEKL. The CDR3 extends over 14 amino acids.

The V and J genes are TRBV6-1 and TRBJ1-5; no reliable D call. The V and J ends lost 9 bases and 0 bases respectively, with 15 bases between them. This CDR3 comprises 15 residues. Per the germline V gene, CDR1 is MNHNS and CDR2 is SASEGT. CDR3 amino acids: CASKWGGGSNQPQHF. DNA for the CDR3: TGTGCCAGTAAATGGGGAGGCGGTAGCAATCAGCCCCAGCATTTT.

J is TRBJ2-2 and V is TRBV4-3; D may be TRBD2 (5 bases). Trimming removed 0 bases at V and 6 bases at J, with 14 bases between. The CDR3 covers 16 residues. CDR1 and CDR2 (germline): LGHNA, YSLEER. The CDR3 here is CASSQDRTSPAGELFF. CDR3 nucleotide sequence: TGCGCCAGCAGCCAAGATCGGACTTCTCCGGCCGGGGAGCTGTTTTTT.

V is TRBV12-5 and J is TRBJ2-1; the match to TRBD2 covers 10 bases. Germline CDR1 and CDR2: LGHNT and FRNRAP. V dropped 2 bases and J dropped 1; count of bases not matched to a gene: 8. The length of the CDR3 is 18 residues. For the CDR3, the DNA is TGTGCTAGTGGTTTGAGCCGACTAGCGGGCCGATCCTACAATGAGCAGTTCTTC. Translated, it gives CASGLSRLAGRSYNEQFF.

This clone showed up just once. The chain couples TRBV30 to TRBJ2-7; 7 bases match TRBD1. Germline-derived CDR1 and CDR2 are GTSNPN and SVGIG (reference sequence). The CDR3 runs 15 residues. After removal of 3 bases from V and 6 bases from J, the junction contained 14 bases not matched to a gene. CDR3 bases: TGTGCCTGGAGGGAACAGGGGAAGCCCGGATCCGAGCAGTACTTC. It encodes CAWREQGKPGSEQYF.